This TCR beta chain came from a study of shared clonotypes between healthy human individuals. The CDR3 is 14 residues long. The V gene's germline CDR1 is SGHVS and CDR2 FNYEAQ. CD8 cells regarded as naive lacked CD45RO, were positively chosen for CCR7, and omitted terminally differentiated effector memory CD45RA+ cells. Study conclusions and caveats: With a few donors compared, 5% to 5.5% of naive CD4 clonotypes were shared. Rarefaction exposed incomplete sorted-subset sequencing despite large depth.

The data were produced by immunoSEQ multiplex PCR, yet TCRdb's version contains in-frame clones alone and is incomplete. The repertoire holds approximately 590,000 clones, with roughly 95% as singletons. Remarks on this clone: Its target is not known. The junction does not match germline at one end; this may be a read error.

Sequenced material: naive CD8+ T cells sorted from blood. This TCR was recovered from a woman in her twenties or thirties in good health. The genes are TRBV7-6 and TRBJ1-3; D gene uncertain. In DNA, the CDR3 is TGTGTCAGCAGCTTTGACATCTCTGGAAACACCATATATTTT. This sequence encodes CVSSFDISGNTIYF.